One TCR beta chain is described in this entry. Its antigen is not identified. The data belong to a study of cytomegalovirus exposure and HLA in healthy donors. Study results and caveats: A highly shared variant cluster was judged a likely technical artifact. Overall, approximately 150 TCR beta chains were annotated as cytomegalovirus-associated.

Trimming stripped 4 bases from V and 3 bases from J, with 7 bases between. The germline V gene has CDR1 SNHLY and CDR2 FYNNEI. There are 12 residues in the CDR3. PCR employed 60 Vbeta and 13 Jbeta primers. Data came from immunoSEQ multiplex PCR; TCRdb stores just in-frame clones and leaves some out. Altogether 200,000 to 250,000 clones are present, 70% to 90% being singletons, with the ten largest covering around 1.4%. The sample taken for sequencing was PBMCs. This chain connects TRBV2 to TRBJ2-7, with no clear D. This TCR came from a human donor in good health. The CDR3 is CASSGDGYEQYF. In nucleotides, the CDR3 is TGTGCCAGCAGTGGCGATGGCTACGAGCAGTACTTC.